A selection of T cell receptor beta chains follows, all from one sample in a study of cytomegalovirus exposure and HLA in healthy donors. Using immunoSEQ multiplex PCR, the repertoire was profiled, and TCRdb retains in-frame clones only, with some absent. The sample has approximately 130,000 clones, about 80% seen once; the top ten hold about 2.9%. The sample consisted of PBMCs. The receptors were gathered from a boy younger than 10 in good health and CMV-seronegative. Each CDR3 is given with its conserved first and last residue. D genes are given only for firm matches. Not every row has a clone size; where given, it reads once, few, many or a size class.

d_gene	abundance	v_gene	j_gene	CDR3aa	CDR3nt
TRBD2	.	TRBV13	TRBJ2-3	CASSRPTSGGADTQYF	TGTGCCAGCAGCCGACCCACTAGCGGGGGGGCAGATACGCAGTATTTT
.	.	TRBV19	TRBJ2-3	CASSIRGGPTDTQYF	TGTGCCAGTAGTATTAGGGGGGGGCCTACAGATACGCAGTATTTT
TRBD2	.	TRBV5-4	TRBJ2-3	CASSPRGGSWGTDTQYF	TGTGCCAGCAGCCCCCGGGGGGGGAGTTGGGGCACAGATACGCAGTATTTT
.	.	TRBV4-2	TRBJ2-5	CASSQGGGRQETQYF	TGTGCCAGCAGCCAAGGCGGGGGCCGTCAAGAGACCCAGTACTTC
TRBD1	.	TRBV6-1	TRBJ1-2	CASRGQGYYGYTF	TGTGCCAGCAGAGGACAGGGGTACTATGGCTACACCTTC
.	.	TRBV7-9	TRBJ1-2	CASSLVESGYGYTF	TGTGCCAGCAGCTTAGTCGAGTCCGGCTATGGCTACACCTTC
TRBD1	.	TRBV27	TRBJ2-5	CASSLTGSGETQYF	TGTGCCAGCAGTTTGACAGGGTCGGGAGAGACCCAGTACTTC
TRBD1	.	TRBV19	TRBJ2-1	CASSPWTGYNEQFF	TGTGCCAGTAGTCCCTGGACAGGCTACAATGAGCAGTTCTTC
.	.	TRBV4-1	TRBJ1-6	CASSQGPPNSPLHF	TGCGCCAGCAGCCAAGGGCCTCCAAATTCACCCCTCCACTTT
.	.	TRBV10-3	TRBJ1-1	CAIHPSGGPGAFF	TGTGCCATCCATCCCTCGGGGGGCCCGGGAGCTTTCTTT
.	.	TRBV5-1	TRBJ1-5	CASSLAGSPNQPQHF	TGCGCCAGCAGCTTGGCCGGGAGCCCAAATCAGCCCCAGCATTTT
TRBD2	.	TRBV4-2	TRBJ2-1	CASSQAGLATYNEQFF	TGTGCCAGCAGCCAAGCAGGACTAGCCACCTACAATGAGCAGTTCTTC
TRBD2	.	TRBV5-1	TRBJ2-3	CASRWEGVGTDTQYF	TGCGCCAGCCGTTGGGAGGGAGTTGGCACAGATACGCAGTATTTT
.	.	TRBV2	TRBJ1-1	CASDRPNTEAFF	TGTGCCAGCGACAGGCCGAACACTGAAGCTTTCTTT
.	.	TRBV14	TRBJ1-5	CASSRGGNQPQHF	TGTGCCAGCAGCCGAGGGGGTAATCAGCCCCAGCATTTT
.	.	TRBV25-1	TRBJ1-2	CASSEFTQSGYTF	TGTGCCAGCAGTGAATTTACACAGTCGGGCTACACCTTC
.	.	TRBV9	TRBJ1-5	CASSAGNQPQHF	TGTGCCAGCAGCGCCGGCAATCAGCCCCAGCATTTT
.	.	TRBV4-3	TRBJ1-1	CASSQDTGWGTEAFF	TGCGCCAGCAGCCAAGATACAGGGTGGGGTACTGAAGCTTTCTTT
.	.	TRBV30	TRBJ2-1	CAWRIGTGSLYNEQFF	TGTGCCTGGAGGATCGGAACAGGGAGCTTATACAATGAGCAGTTCTTC
TRBD1	.	TRBV30	TRBJ2-7	CAWRGPPGQATSYEQYF	TGTGCCTGGAGGGGGCCCCCCGGACAGGCCACCTCCTACGAGCAGTACTTC
.	.	TRBV25-1	TRBJ1-1	CASSALQYRAEAFF	TGTGCCAGCAGTGCACTTCAGTATCGGGCTGAAGCTTTCTTT
.	.	TRBV6-1	TRBJ1-2	CASSVLSPENYGYTF	TGTGCCAGCAGTGTCCTCTCGCCGGAGAACTATGGCTACACCTTC
.	.	TRBV19	TRBJ1-2	CASSMGAEWYGYTF	TGTGCCAGTAGTATGGGGGCAGAATGGTATGGCTACACCTTC
.	.	TRBV7-9	TRBJ1-4	CASSFPEQGRGFEKLFF	TGTGCCAGCAGCTTCCCGGAGCAGGGGCGAGGATTTGAAAAACTGTTTTTT
.	.	TRBV5-4	TRBJ2-3	CASSTRDTSVFTDTQYF	TGTGCCAGCAGCACCCGGGACACAAGCGTTTTCACAGATACGCAGTATTTT
TRBD1	.	TRBV19	TRBJ1-5	CASSILTGVGQPQHF	TGTGCCAGTAGTATACTGACAGGGGTTGGTCAGCCCCAGCATTTT
.	.	TRBV21-1	TRBJ2-7	CASSKNRRWGGNDEQYF	TGTGCCAGCAGCAAAAATAGGCGTTGGGGAGGTAATGACGAGCAGTACTTC
.	.	TRBV6-4	TRBJ2-3	CASATVGGTDTQYF	TGTGCCAGCGCTACCGTCGGGGGCACAGATACGCAGTATTTT
.	once	TRBV15	TRBJ1-5	CATSRDLAANQPQHF	TGTGCCACCAGCAGAGATCTAGCAGCTAATCAGCCCCAGCATTTT
TRBD1	.	TRBV6-5	TRBJ1-1	CASSYKGQGEAFF	TGTGCCAGCAGTTACAAGGGACAGGGCGAAGCTTTCTTT
.	few	TRBV19	TRBJ1-5	CASSKSPGEGQPQHF	TGTGCCAGTAGTAAAAGCCCAGGGGAAGGTCAGCCCCAGCATTTT
.	.	TRBV5-8	TRBJ1-4	CASSLVSGANEKLFF	TGTGCCAGCAGCTTGGTGTCAGGGGCTAATGAAAAACTGTTTTTT
TRBD1	once	TRBV4-2	TRBJ1-3	CASSNGQGHVSSGNTIYF	TGTGCCAGCAGCAATGGACAGGGGCACGTTAGCTCTGGAAACACCATATATTTT
.	few	TRBV30	TRBJ2-7	CAWSPGSSYEQYF	TGTGCCTGGAGCCCGGGGAGCTCCTACGAGCAGTACTTC
TRBD2	.	TRBV6-1	TRBJ2-3	CASSERLAGGPDTQYF	TGTGCCAGCAGTGAACGACTAGCGGGAGGGCCAGATACGCAGTATTTT
TRBD1	.	TRBV29-1	TRBJ1-2	CSVPDRVGGYTF	TGCAGCGTTCCTGACAGGGTGGGTGGCTACACCTTC
.	.	TRBV6-1	TRBJ1-5	CASSGNAGDGFQPQHF	TGTGCCAGCAGTGGTAACGCGGGGGACGGGTTCCAGCCCCAGCATTTT
TRBD1	.	TRBV7-8	TRBJ1-2	CASSLWLAGTGGSDAF	TGTGCCAGCAGCTTATGGTTAGCTGGGACAGGGGGCTCGGATGCCTTC
TRBD1	.	TRBV7-8	TRBJ1-5	CASSLSGGTGVSNQPQHF	TGTGCCAGCAGCCTTAGCGGTGGGACAGGTGTTAGCAATCAGCCCCAGCATTTT
TRBD2	.	TRBV16	TRBJ2-1	CASSHPSGVPYNEQFF	TGTGCCAGCAGCCATCCTAGCGGTGTACCCTACAATGAGCAGTTCTTC
.	.	TRBV5-1	TRBJ1-2	CASSLSTNYGYTF	TGCGCCAGCAGCTTGTCGACAAACTATGGCTACACCTTC
.	.	TRBV5-6	TRBJ2-1	CASSLEGPGEQFF	TGTGCCAGCAGCTTGGAGGGGCCAGGGGAGCAGTTCTTC
.	.	TRBV18	TRBJ2-3	CASSPQGLPSLDTQYF	TGTGCCAGCTCACCACAGGGGCTACCGTCTTTAGATACGCAGTATTTT
.	.	TRBV19	TRBJ1-1	CASSMQGGTEAFF	TGTGCCAGTAGCATGCAAGGAGGCACTGAAGCTTTCTTT
.	few	TRBV5-1	TRBJ1-1	CARIRTGNTEAFF	TGCGCCAGGATACGAACAGGGAACACTGAAGCTTTCTTT
TRBD1	.	TRBV19	TRBJ1-1	CARGARDREGSESTEAFF	TGTGCCAGGGGGGCCCGGGACAGGGAAGGATCCGAGAGCACTGAAGCTTTCTTT
.	.	TRBV6-6	TRBJ2-1	CASSPRGSYNEQFF	TGTGCCAGCAGTCCCCGAGGCAGCTACAATGAGCAGTTCTTC
TRBD1	.	TRBV6-1	TRBJ1-5	CAGGSDREDQPQHF	TGTGCCGGAGGCTCGGACAGGGAAGATCAGCCCCAGCATTTT
TRBD2	.	TRBV7-9	TRBJ2-2	CASSSGGSTDTGELFF	TGTGCCAGCAGCTCTGGCGGGAGTACGGACACCGGGGAGCTGTTTTTT
TRBD2	few	TRBV11-3	TRBJ2-5	CASSLGAGGYETQYF	TGTGCCAGCAGCTTAGGCGCGGGAGGTTATGAGACCCAGTACTTC
.	.	TRBV19	TRBJ1-4	CASTDTDSFDEKLFF	TGTGCCAGTACTGACACGGACAGTTTTGATGAAAAACTGTTTTTT
TRBD1	.	TRBV27	TRBJ2-7	CASSSDRVPYEQYF	TGTGCCAGCAGTTCCGACAGGGTCCCCTACGAGCAGTACTTC
TRBD1	.	TRBV19	TRBJ1-1	CASSTDRGWGNTEAFF	TGTGCCAGTAGTACCGACAGGGGATGGGGGAACACTGAAGCTTTCTTT
.	few	TRBV6-4	TRBJ2-1	CASSDSPGLNEQFF	TGTGCCAGCAGTGACTCCCCTGGGCTCAATGAGCAGTTCTTC